A single sample gave rise to the 5 T cell receptor beta chains below, sequenced in a study of cytomegalovirus exposure and HLA in healthy donors. In the PCR, 60 Vbeta and 13 Jbeta primers were used. The data were produced by immunoSEQ multiplex PCR, yet TCRdb's version contains in-frame clones alone and is incomplete. The repertoire holds roughly 220,000 clones, with under 80% as singletons. Material: PBMCs. The source of these receptors is a woman in her thirties in good health and CMV-seronegative.

This clone was observed a single time. A junction boundary mismatches the germline segment, possibly from a read error. This sequence joins TRBV7-9 and TRBJ2-7; weak D call: TRBD2 (6 bases). CDR3 length: 14 amino acids. The germline gives CDR1 SEHNR, CDR2 FQNEAQ (reference sequence). CDR3 sequence: CSSSFGGNPDEQYF. In DNA, the CDR3 is TGTTCCAGCAGCTTTGGGGGGAACCCCGATGAGCAGTACTTC.

This chain joins TRBV6-1 and TRBJ1-5, with D unclear. V shed 9 bases and J shed 3 bases, with 9 bases lying between them. Germline V gene data show CDR1 as MNHNS and CDR2 as SASEGT. The CDR3 runs to 12 residues. DNA of the CDR3: TGTGCCAGTGCCGGGGACAATCAGCCCCAGCATTTT. It encodes CASAGDNQPQHF.

Turning to this clone: Sequence at one end of the junction differs from germline and may be a read error. The genes are TRBV11-3 and TRBJ1-2; a possible D gene is TRBD1 (6 bases). CDR3 length: 14 residues. Germline V gene sequence: CDR1 SGHNT, CDR2 YENEEA. The CDR3 DNA reads TGTGCCAGCAGCTTAGACCAGCAGGGAGACAGGAGATACTTC. Translating gives CASSLDQQGDRRYF.

The rearrangement links TRBV5-1 to TRBJ1-2, with D possibly TRBD1 on 6 matching bases. Trimming took 3 bases from V and 5 from J, leaving 14 bases between them. This CDR3 region has 14 residues. The germline V gene has CDR1 SGHRS and CDR2 YFSETQ. The CDR3 bases are TGCGCCAGCAGCTGGGTCGGGACACAGTATGGCTACACCTTC. Translating gives CASSWVGTQYGYTF.

The J gene is TRBJ1-1, the V gene TRBV11-2; D is uncertain. The CDR3 length is 11 residues. V lost 6 bases to trimming and J lost 5 bases, with 7 bases between them. Germline CDR1 reads SGHAT; CDR2 reads FQNNGV. The CDR3 sequence: CASSSITEAFF. The CDR3 DNA follows: TGTGCCAGCAGTAGTATTACTGAAGCTTTCTTT.